The clone carrying this T cell receptor (beta chain) showed up just a few times. Antigen specificity is unknown. Primers: 60 Vbeta forward and 13 Jbeta reverse. The protocol was immunoSEQ multiplex PCR, while the TCRdb copy is restricted to in-frame clones and leaves out a portion. Altogether more than 110,000 clones are present, around 75% being singletons, with the ten largest covering over 6.5%. The record originates from a study of cytomegalovirus exposure and HLA in healthy donors. Notes on the study in general: Common viral pathogens (according to a later analysis) appeared linked to several of the most significant clusters. Segments of the TCR beta V type were, in most cases, productive about 87% or about 30% of the time in an earlier analysis.

Germline values: CDR1 SGHRS, CDR2 YFSETQ. The CDR3 runs 15 residues. V was pared by 4 bases and J by 0 bases, with 2 bases of the junction left unmatched. What was sequenced was PBMCs. The J gene is TRBJ2-1, the V gene TRBV5-1; 9 positions agree with TRBD1. The receptor's source is a man aged 30-40 years in good health and CMV-seronegative. CDR3 protein: CASSEQGASYNEQFF. The DNA of the CDR3 is TGCGCCAGCAGCGAACAGGGGGCCTCCTACAATGAGCAGTTCTTC.